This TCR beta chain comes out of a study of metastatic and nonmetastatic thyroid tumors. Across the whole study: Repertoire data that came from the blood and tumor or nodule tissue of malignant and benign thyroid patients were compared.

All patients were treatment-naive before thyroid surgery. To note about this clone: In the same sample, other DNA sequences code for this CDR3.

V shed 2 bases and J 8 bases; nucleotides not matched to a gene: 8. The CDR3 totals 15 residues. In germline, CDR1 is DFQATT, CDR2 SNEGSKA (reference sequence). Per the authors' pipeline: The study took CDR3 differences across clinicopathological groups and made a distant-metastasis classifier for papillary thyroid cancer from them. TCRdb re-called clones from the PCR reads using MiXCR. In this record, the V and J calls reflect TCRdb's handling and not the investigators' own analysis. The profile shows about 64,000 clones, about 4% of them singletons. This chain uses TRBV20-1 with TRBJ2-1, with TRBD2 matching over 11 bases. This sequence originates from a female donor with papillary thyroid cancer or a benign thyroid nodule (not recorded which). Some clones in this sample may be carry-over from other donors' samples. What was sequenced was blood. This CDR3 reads CSARSRLAGGYEQFF. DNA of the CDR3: TGCAGTGCTAGATCTCGATTAGCGGGAGGGTATGAGCAGTTCTTC.